This TCR beta chain was sequenced for a study of shared clonotypes between healthy human individuals. General study results and limits: In general, naive subsets displayed greater estimated richness than memory subsets did.

On this clone itself: Antigen specificity is unknown.

Caucasian adults residing in Nashville, Tennessee made up all the donors. It was into CD45RA+ naive and CD45RA-negative memory subsets that the CD4+ cells were split. The protocol was immunoSEQ multiplex PCR, while the TCRdb copy is restricted to in-frame clones and leaves out a portion. The sample holds 2 million to 2.5 million clones, more than 90% seen once. V was clipped by 5 bases and J by 8 bases, with 15 bases between them. The CDR3 runs to 14 residues. CDR1 is SGHAT, CDR2 FQNNGV, per germline. Source material: naive CD4+ T cells sorted from blood. Described subset: CD45RA+ positively selected. The sequence came from a man aged 18 to 35 in good health. V gene TRBV11-2 combines with J gene TRBJ1-4; D perhaps matches TRBD1 (6 bases). The CDR3 protein is CASSPAQGHEKLFF. CDR3 nucleotide sequence: TGTGCCAGCAGCCCAGCCCAGGGACACGAAAAACTGTTTTTT.